One and the same sample provided the 23 T cell receptor beta chains below, sequenced in a study of cytomegalovirus exposure and HLA in healthy donors. PCR employed 60 Vbeta and 13 Jbeta primers. Sequencing was performed with immunoSEQ multiplex PCR; in TCRdb, only in-frame clones are kept and a portion is missing. Of more than 140,000 clones listed, about three quarters are singletons. The sequenced sample consisted of PBMCs. The receptors here all came from a male donor in good health and CMV-seronegative.

The genes are TRBV5-4 and TRBJ2-5; the D gene is possibly TRBD1 (6 bases). CDR3 length: 13 amino acids. Germline values: CDR1 SGHNT, CDR2 YYREEE (reference sequence). V lost 4 bases and J lost 4, with 11 bases in between. CDR3: CASSQTGGETQYF. CDR3 in DNA: TGTGCCAGCAGCCAGACAGGAGGAGAGACCCAGTACTTC.

The chain recombines TRBV6-5 with TRBJ2-5; 9 bases match TRBD2. The CDR3 runs to 14 residues. V was pared by 4 bases and J by 3 bases, with 3 bases of the junction left unmatched. The V gene's germline CDR1 is MNHEY and CDR2 SVGAGI. CDR3 nucleotide sequence: TGTGCCAGCAGTTCCCGACTAGCGGAAGAGACCCAGTACTTC. Amino acid sequence: CASSSRLAEETQYF.

This chain links TRBV19 with TRBJ1-1; a possible D gene is TRBD1 (6 bases). The CDR3 spans 15 residues. V lost 5 bases and J lost 4, with 17 bases in between. CDR1 is LNHDA, CDR2 SQIVND, per germline (reference sequence). The CDR3 nucleotides read TGTGCCAGTAGTCCCACCCCAGGACAGACCACTGAAGCTTTCTTT. This codes for CASSPTPGQTTEAFF. Combining the CDR3 with reference TRBV19 and TRBJ1-1 gives the whole variable domain DGGITQSPKYLFRKEGQNVTLSCEQNLNHDAMYWYRQDPGQGLRLIYYSQIVNDFQKGDIAEGYSVSREKKESFPLTVTSAQKNPTAFYLCASSPTPGQTTEAFFGQGTRLTVV.

The CDR3 DNA is TGTGCCAGCAGTTACTCTGAGGGGACTTCCGAGCAGTACTTC. It codes for CASSYSEGTSEQYF. The chain recombines TRBV6-5 with TRBJ2-7; a possible D gene is TRBD2 (6 bases). Trimming cost V 0 bases and J 6 bases, with 12 bases left between them. The CDR3 length is 14 residues. Germline assignment: CDR1 MNHEY and CDR2 SVGAGI.

This chain connects TRBV6-6 to TRBJ2-5, with 12 bases aligning to TRBD2. The CDR3 has 16 amino acids. The V and J ends lost 5 bases and 5 bases, in that order; junction bases with no gene match: 9. Germline V lookup: CDR1 MNHNY, CDR2 SVGAGI (reference sequence). The CDR3 DNA follows: TGTGCCAGCAGTGCCGGCGCCCTAGCGGGAGGGGAGACCCAGTACTTC. Residues: CASSAGALAGGETQYF.

This chain joins TRBV2 and TRBJ1-1; unclear D gene. Germline values: CDR1 SNHLY, CDR2 FYNNEI. V was cut by 1 base and J by 1 base, with 10 bases left in between. The CDR3 is 15 residues long. The CDR3 reads CASSEDGGRNTEAFF. The CDR3 DNA reads as TGTGCCAGCAGTGAAGATGGAGGGAGGAACACTGAAGCTTTCTTT.

This chain links TRBV5-4 with TRBJ2-1; 12 bases agree with TRBD2. Germline-derived CDR1 and CDR2 are SGHNT and YYREEE (reference sequence). V trimming: 2 bases; J trimming: 7 bases; junction bases outside the gene matches: 10. The CDR3 length is 17 residues. The CDR3 protein is CASSFGGGGTSGNEQFF. CDR3 sequence (DNA): TGTGCCAGCAGCTTTGGTGGGGGGGGGACTAGCGGGAATGAGCAGTTCTTC.

The chain employs TRBV5-1 and TRBJ1-1, with D hard to call. Germline V gene data show CDR1 as SGHRS and CDR2 as YFSETQ. CDR3 length: 15 amino acids. V was trimmed by 3 bases and J by 1 base, leaving 13 bases between them. The CDR3 sequence is CASSWQSGGNTEAFF. Written as DNA, the CDR3 is TGCGCCAGCAGCTGGCAGTCCGGCGGGAACACTGAAGCTTTCTTT.

This clone showed up just once. The V call is TRBV28, the J call TRBJ2-7; D remains unclear. This CDR3 is built from 14 residues. Trimming left V 1 base short and J 2 bases short, with 9 bases between. CDR1 and CDR2 from the germline V gene are MDHEN and SYDVKM. The CDR3 nucleotides read TGTGCCAGCAGTTTATCCAGAACACCCTACGAGCAGTACTTC. This encodes CASSLSRTPYEQYF.

The CDR3 is CASGQGNFYEQYF. CDR3 DNA sequence: TGTGCCAGCGGACAGGGGAATTTCTACGAGCAGTACTTC. The rearrangement uses TRBV2 and TRBJ2-7, with TRBD1 matching over 9 bases. Germline loops: CDR1 SNHLY, CDR2 FYNNEI. The CDR3 runs to 13 residues. Trimming removed 8 bases from V and 3 bases from J; junction bases left unmatched: 5.

This rearrangement joins TRBV4-2 to TRBJ2-2; unclear D gene. V was cut by 1 base and J by 2 bases, with 14 bases left in between. The CDR3 is 17 residues long. Germline values: CDR1 LGHNA, CDR2 YNFKEQ. The CDR3 loop is CASSQGLGRINTGELFF. CDR3 sequence (DNA): TGTGCCAGCAGCCAAGGTCTCGGTCGCATTAACACCGGGGAGCTGTTTTTT.

This chain links TRBV6-5 with TRBJ1-1; possibly TRBD1 for D (5 bases). The germline CDR1 and CDR2 sequences are MNHEY and SVGAGI. Trimming took 5 bases from V and 0 from J, leaving 10 bases between them. The CDR3 is 14 amino acids. This CDR3 is CASSLRAMNTEAFF. The CDR3 DNA reads as TGTGCCAGCAGTCTCAGGGCGATGAACACTGAAGCTTTCTTT.

The chain couples TRBV19 to TRBJ1-2; 9 bases align to TRBD1. The V segment lost 3 bases and the J segment 0 bases; nucleotides outside the gene matches: 2. The germline CDR1 and CDR2 sequences are LNHDA and SQIVND (reference sequence). The CDR3 is 15 amino acids. For the CDR3, the DNA is TGTGCCAGTAGTATGGGGACAGGGCCTAACTATGGCTACACCTTC. This codes for CASSMGTGPNYGYTF. Complete variable domain (other parts from reference TRBV19 and TRBJ1-2): DGGITQSPKYLFRKEGQNVTLSCEQNLNHDAMYWYRQDPGQGLRLIYYSQIVNDFQKGDIAEGYSVSREKKESFPLTVTSAQKNPTAFYLCASSMGTGPNYGYTFGSGTRLTVV.

The V gene is TRBV5-1, the J gene TRBJ1-3; D is possibly TRBD1 (5 bases). In germline, CDR1 is SGHRS, CDR2 YFSETQ. The CDR3 runs to 16 residues. Trimming took 0 bases from V and 2 from J, leaving 12 bases between them. DNA for the CDR3: TGCGCCAGCAGCTTGGGGGGGGATCGTACTGGAAACACCATATATTTT. Its translation is CASSLGGDRTGNTIYF.

The chain links TRBV7-9 to TRBJ2-1, with TRBD2 identical over 7 bases. Germline-derived CDR1 and CDR2 are SEHNR and FQNEAQ (reference sequence). Germline trimming cut 5 bases from V and 10 bases from J; bases unmatched to any gene: 8. There are 13 residues in the CDR3. The CDR3: CASSPLGRGEQFF. The CDR3 DNA is TGTGCCAGCAGCCCTCTAGGGAGGGGAGAGCAGTTCTTC.

The V call is TRBV9, the J call TRBJ1-1, with a weak D call TRBD1 (5 bases). With 0 bases removed from V and 5 bases from J, the gap between germline ends came to 14 bases. There are 15 residues in the CDR3. Germline-derived CDR1 and CDR2 are SGDLS and YYNGEE. This CDR3 is CASSVDGREGTEAFF. In nucleotides, the CDR3 is TGTGCCAGCAGCGTAGATGGCAGGGAAGGGACTGAAGCTTTCTTT. The whole variable domain, remainder taken from reference TRBV9 and TRBJ1-1, is DSGVTQTPKHLITATGQRVTLRCSPRSGDLSVYWYQQSLDQGLQFLIQYYNGEERAKGNILERFSAQQFPDLHSELNLSSLELGDSALYFCASSVDGREGTEAFFGQGTRLTVV.

The chain uses TRBV2 and TRBJ2-2; 8 positions match TRBD2. V was clipped by 5 bases and J by 1 base; unmatched bases: 9. Germline assignment: CDR1 SNHLY and CDR2 FYNNEI. The CDR3 has 17 amino acids. This chain's CDR3 is CASSHPFAGGNTGELFF. The CDR3 region has the DNA TGTGCCAGCAGTCACCCTTTTGCGGGAGGGAACACCGGGGAGCTGTTTTTT.

This clone was detected once. The chain employs TRBV6-5 and TRBJ2-1; TRBD2 aligns across 7 bases. Germline trimming cut 5 bases from V and 8 bases from J; bases unmatched to any gene: 12. The CDR3 is 15 residues long. Germline CDR1 reads MNHEY; CDR2 reads SVGAGI. CDR3 DNA: TGTGCCAGCAGTCGGGGGAGGGCCAGGGAACATGAGCAGTTCTTC. The encoded protein is CASSRGRAREHEQFF.

This CDR3 is CASSLSSGRVSTYEQYF. The CDR3 bases are TGCGCCAGCAGCTTGTCTAGCGGGAGGGTTTCAACCTACGAGCAGTACTTC. The chain has TRBV5-1 and TRBJ2-7, with 12 bases aligning to TRBD2. V shed 1 base and J 2 bases; nucleotides not matched to a gene: 7. The CDR3 is 17 amino acids. Germline-derived CDR1 and CDR2 are SGHRS and YFSETQ. Full variable domain (rest looked up from reference TRBV5-1 and TRBJ2-7): KAGVTQTPRYLIKTRGQQVTLSCSPISGHRSVSWYQQTPGQGLQFLFEYFSETQRNKGNFPGRFSGRQFSNSRSEMNVSTLELGDSALYLCASSLSSGRVSTYEQYFGPGTRLTVT.

Notes on this clone: Other nucleotide sequences in the sample specify the same CDR3. CDR3 coding DNA: TGTGCCAGCAGCGTAGGGGCAGGGTCTGGAAACACCATATATTTT. As protein: CASSVGAGSGNTIYF. The chain combines TRBV9 with TRBJ1-3; maybe TRBD1 (5 bases). Germline V gives CDR1 SGDLS, CDR2 YYNGEE. V gave up 0 bases and J gave up 1 base, with 8 bases separating them. The CDR3 sequence is 15 residues long.

This clone was detected only once. V and J are TRBV27 and TRBJ1-2, with D unresolved. CDR3 length: 13 residues. Germline lookup yields CDR1 MNHEY and CDR2 SMNVEV (reference sequence). V was pared by 0 bases and J by 8 bases, with 10 bases between. The CDR3 DNA reads TGTGCCAGCAGTTTATCCACGAGTAGCGGCTACACCTTC. Protein product: CASSLSTSSGYTF.

The chain combines TRBV27 with TRBJ2-5, with D tentatively TRBD1 (6 bases). The DNA end is more similar to TRBJ2-7, so the J call may be wrong. Germline V gene data show CDR1 as MNHEY and CDR2 as SMNVEV (reference sequence). The CDR3 is made up of 15 amino acids. Here the CDR3 reads CASSLTGTKPYEQYF. As DNA, the CDR3 is TGTGCCAGCAGTCTTACCGGGACAAAACCCTACGAGCAGTACTTC.

This clone was observed a single time. The chain employs TRBV18 and TRBJ2-1, with a tentative D call TRBD2 (6 bases). CDR1 KGHSH and CDR2 LQKENI come from the germline V gene. The CDR3 length is 14 residues. Deletions cut 2 bases from V and 5 bases from J, with 10 bases between. Here the CDR3 DNA reads TGTGCCAGCTCACCAAAGGAGGGCCACAATGAGCAGTTCTTC. Its protein is CASSPKEGHNEQFF.